This T cell receptor beta chain was retrieved from a study of blood T cell repertoires in COVID-19. This clone was seen only once. V lost 1 base and J 6 bases, leaving 6 bases between the germline ends. The CDR3 has 11 amino acids. Germline V gives CDR1 DFQATT, CDR2 SNEGSKA (reference sequence). Repertoires were generated with immunoSEQ multiplex PCR, while TCRdb's copy carries only in-frame clones and drops some. The sample lists about 97,000 clones; nearly 90% were seen once. Sequenced: peripheral blood. The rearrangement links TRBV20-1 to TRBJ2-5; D unclear. The clonotype originates from a man in his fifties or sixties with active COVID-19. As DNA, the CDR3 is TGCAGTGCTAGAGGTACTCAGACCCAGTACTTC. It yields the protein CSARGTQTQYF.